This T cell receptor beta chain was captured by sequencing in a study of CXCR3-negative and CXCR3-positive naive CD8 T cells. In preparing the TRB cDNA libraries, 5' RACE with UMI labels was used. Using the 5' RACE reads, TCRdb records one entry per CDR3 protein without DNA. Its table records 6,000 to 8,500 distinct CDR3 sequences. The germline V gene has CDR1 SGHRS and CDR2 YFSETQ. The CDR3 has 15 residues. The chain employs TRBV5-1 and TRBJ2-1; TCRdb picks TRBD1, but there is no DNA to check that call. Material: naive CXCR3- CD8+ T cells from blood. Noted subset: CD45RO-CCR7+CD27+CD95- naive CD8+ T cells lacking CXCR3 (TNR3-). This receptor was identified in a human donor in good health. Some clones in this sample may be carry-over from other donors' samples. CDR3 sequence: CARSLGQGAQDEQFF.